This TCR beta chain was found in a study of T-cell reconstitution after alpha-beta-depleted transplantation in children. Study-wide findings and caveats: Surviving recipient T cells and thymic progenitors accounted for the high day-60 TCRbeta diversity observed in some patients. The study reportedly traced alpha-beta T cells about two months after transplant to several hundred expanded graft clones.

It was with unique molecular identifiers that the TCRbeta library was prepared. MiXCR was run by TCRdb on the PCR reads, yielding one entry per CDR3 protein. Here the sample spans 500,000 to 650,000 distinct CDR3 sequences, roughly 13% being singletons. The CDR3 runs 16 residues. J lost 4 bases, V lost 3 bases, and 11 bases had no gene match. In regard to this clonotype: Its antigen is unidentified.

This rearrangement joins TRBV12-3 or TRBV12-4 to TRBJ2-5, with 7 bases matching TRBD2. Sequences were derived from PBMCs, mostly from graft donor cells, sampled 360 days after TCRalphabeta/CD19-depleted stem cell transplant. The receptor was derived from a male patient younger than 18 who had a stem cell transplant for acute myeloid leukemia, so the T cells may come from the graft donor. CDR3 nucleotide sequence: TGTGCCAGCAGTTTGGTTTTTCGTGGGAGGGGAGAGACCCAGTACTTC. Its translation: CASSLVFRGRGETQYF.